These 10 T cell receptor beta chains originate from one sample sequenced in a study of T cell responses to AZD1222 COVID-19 vaccine. Sequencing was performed with immunoSEQ multiplex PCR; in TCRdb, only in-frame clones are kept and a portion is missing. The table shows around 130,000 clones, with 93% occurring only once. This specimen was peripheral blood, taken on day 0 of AZD1222 vaccination. Receptors originate from an adult in good health.

J is TRBJ1-2 and V is TRBV3-1 (or the pseudogene TRBV3-2); possibly TRBD1 for D (6 bases). From germline, CDR1 is LGHDT and CDR2 YNNKEL (reference sequence). The CDR3 sequence is 13 residues long. V was shortened by 3 bases and J by 4 bases, with 9 bases between the two germline ends. The CDR3 DNA sequence: TGTGCCAGCAGCCACAGGGGAGGCTATGGCTACACCTTC. Protein: CASSHRGGYGYTF.

This chain connects TRBV11-2 to TRBJ1-5, with D possibly TRBD1 on 6 matching bases. The V end was cut by 3 bases, the J end by 5 bases, with 8 bases between. Germline-derived CDR1 and CDR2 are SGHAT and FQNNGV. CDR3 length equals 13 residues. CDR3 amino acids: CASSFNRDQPQHF. In DNA, the CDR3 is TGTGCCAGCAGCTTTAACAGGGATCAGCCCCAGCATTTT. The variable domain in full, completed from reference TRBV11-2 and TRBJ1-5, reads EAGVAQSPRYKIIEKRQSVAFWCNPISGHATLYWYQQILGQGPKLLIQFQNNGVVDDSQLPKDRFSAERLKGVDSTLKIQPAKLEDSAVYLCASSFNRDQPQHFGDGTRLSIL.

J is TRBJ2-7 and V is TRBV5-1; the match to TRBD1 covers 7 bases. The CDR3 is 13 residues long. Germline CDR1 is SGHRS and CDR2 is YFSETQ. With V trimmed by 5 bases and J by 5 bases, 7 bases remained unmatched. CDR3 amino acids: CASREGQENEQYF. In DNA form, the CDR3 reads TGCGCCAGCAGGGAAGGACAGGAAAACGAGCAGTACTTC.

This sequence joins TRBV5-1 and TRBJ1-1; D not resolved. This CDR3 is 13 amino acids long. V lost 4 bases to trimming and J lost 4 bases, with 11 bases between them. Per germline, CDR1 SGHRS and CDR2 YFSETQ. The CDR3, as DNA: TGCGCCAGCAGCACGGAAGTAATCACTGAAGCTTTCTTT. Its protein is CASSTEVITEAFF. The whole variable domain, remainder taken from reference TRBV5-1 and TRBJ1-1, is KAGVTQTPRYLIKTRGQQVTLSCSPISGHRSVSWYQQTPGQGLQFLFEYFSETQRNKGNFPGRFSGRQFSNSRSEMNVSTLELGDSALYLCASSTEVITEAFFGQGTRLTVV.

The V call is TRBV7-3, the J call TRBJ2-5; D gene unclear. Between the trimmed V and J ends, which lost 5 bases and 2 bases, there was a span of 18 bases. The CDR3 has 16 amino acids. The germline V gene encodes CDR1 SGHTA and CDR2 FQGTGA. In DNA form, the CDR3 reads TGTGCCAGCAGCCCCCATACCAGGCACCATCAAGAGACCCAGTACTTC. Amino acid sequence: CASSPHTRHHQETQYF.

This rearrangement joins TRBV7-2 to TRBJ2-2, with 8 bases that match TRBD1. Trimming took 2 bases from V and 4 from J; bases not matched to a gene: 3. CDR3 length equals 15 residues. Looked up from germline, CDR1 is SGHTA and CDR2 is FQGNSA. CDR3 loop: CASSLQGAGTGELFF. The CDR3 DNA reads TGTGCCAGCAGCTTACAGGGGGCGGGCACCGGGGAGCTGTTTTTT.

The rearrangement links TRBV6-2 or TRBV6-3 to TRBJ2-1, with 11 nucleotides matching TRBD2. The ends lost 5 bases at V and 7 bases at J; junction bases unmatched: 7. In germline, CDR1 is MNHEY, CDR2 SVGEGT. The CDR3 has 15 residues. For the CDR3, the DNA is TGTGCCAGCAGTCCCACTAGCGGGGGCTGGAATGAGCAGTTCTTC. Translating it yields CASSPTSGGWNEQFF.

The rearrangement links TRBV11-2 to TRBJ1-6; perhaps TRBD1 as D (6 bases). The germline V and J ends were trimmed by 5 bases and 0 bases, with 20 bases remaining between them. CDR3 length: 19 residues. Germline CDR1 and CDR2: SGHAT and FQNNGV. The chain's CDR3 is CASSHTTGIPSSYNSPLHF. The CDR3 nucleotides read TGTGCCAGCAGCCATACCACAGGGATACCTAGCTCCTATAATTCACCCCTCCACTTT.

The chain recombines TRBV5-1 with TRBJ2-5, with D perhaps TRBD2 (5 bases). Trimming stripped 1 base from V and 5 bases from J, with 9 bases between. CDR1 and CDR2 from the germline V gene are SGHRS and YFSETQ. This CDR3 spans 13 amino acids. The CDR3: CASSLLPGETQYF. The CDR3 region has the DNA TGCGCCAGCAGCTTGCTCCCGGGGGAGACCCAGTACTTC.

This clone was found once. V gene TRBV18 combines with J gene TRBJ1-2; 10 bases align to TRBD1. The trim removed 4 bases at V and 3 bases at J, leaving 2 bases unmatched. This CDR3 is built from 14 residues. Germline V gene data show CDR1 as KGHSH and CDR2 as LQKENI. CDR3 DNA sequence: TGTGCCAGCTCACGACAGGGGGCGGACTATGGCTACACCTTC. Translated, it gives CASSRQGADYGYTF.